This passage covers 29 T cell receptor beta chains from one sample sequenced in a study of blood T cell repertoires in COVID-19. Data came from immunoSEQ multiplex PCR; TCRdb stores just in-frame clones and leaves some out. Among more than 200,000 clones listed, 70% to 90% were seen once. The sequenced material came from peripheral blood. These receptors were obtained from a man younger than 45 with active or convalescent COVID-19.

The V and J genes are TRBV27 and TRBJ1-1; 9 bases line up with TRBD1. V trimming: 10 bases; J trimming: 4 bases; junction bases outside the gene matches: 7. The CDR3 runs to 13 residues. The germline gives CDR1 MNHEY, CDR2 SMNVEV (reference sequence). The DNA of the CDR3 is TGTGCCACTCAGGACAGGGGTGTCACTGAAGCTTTCTTT. Translating it yields CATQDRGVTEAFF.

V and J are TRBV6-6 and TRBJ1-2, with D perhaps TRBD1 (5 bases). The CDR3 length is 12 residues. Trimming cost V 7 bases and J 7 bases, with 13 bases left between them. Germline V CDR1 and CDR2: MNHNY, SVGAGI (reference sequence). CDR3 loop: CASKGDNSGYTF. The DNA of the CDR3 is TGTGCCAGCAAAGGGGATAATTCTGGCTACACCTTC.

This sequence joins TRBV7-8 and TRBJ2-7; 7 bases are shared with TRBD1. The germline CDR1 and CDR2 sequences are SGHVS and FQNEAQ. The CDR3 consists of 15 residues. V gave up 0 bases and J gave up 9 bases; unmatched junction bases: 11. CDR3 loop: CASSLALQGVTVQYF. DNA of the CDR3: TGTGCCAGCAGCTTAGCGTTGCAGGGGGTAACTGTGCAGTACTTC.

The J gene is TRBJ1-5, the V gene TRBV20-1; D perhaps matches TRBD1 (6 bases). V dropped 6 bases and J dropped 5 bases, with 14 bases sitting between them. The CDR3 is 13 amino acids. In germline, CDR1 is DFQATT, CDR2 SNEGSKA (reference sequence). The CDR3 nucleotides are TGCAGTGCCAGTGGACAGAACCATCAGCCCCAGCATTTT. This codes for CSASGQNHQPQHF.

The V and J genes are TRBV5-4 and TRBJ1-1; D perhaps matches TRBD1 (5 bases). The length of the CDR3 is 12 residues. Germline CDR1 is SGHNT and CDR2 is YYREEE (reference sequence). V was pared by 4 bases and J by 13 bases, with 17 bases between. Here the CDR3 DNA reads TGTGCCAGCAGCGCGGGGACCCCGGAGCTTTTCTTT. Translation: CASSAGTPELFF.

The chain uses TRBV27 and TRBJ2-5; TRBD2 matches 8 bases. Germline trimming cut 4 bases from V and 3 bases from J; bases unmatched to any gene: 16. The CDR3 runs 18 residues. Germline CDR1 reads MNHEY; CDR2 reads SMNVEV (reference sequence). This chain's CDR3 is CASSSAAMGLGEKETQYF. CDR3 coding DNA: TGTGCCAGCAGTTCAGCCGCTATGGGACTAGGGGAGAAAGAGACCCAGTACTTC.

J is TRBJ2-7 and V is TRBV21-1; the DNA was not compared with TRBD1, the D call given in the table. TRBV21-1 represents a pseudogene. This CDR3 spans 14 amino acids. The DNA of the CDR3 is TGTGCCAGCAGCAGGACAGGGGGCGAGTGCGAGCAGTACTTC. It encodes CASSRTGGECEQYF.

The chain is built from TRBV7-9 and TRBJ1-2; D call uncertain. V was trimmed by 1 base and J by 7 bases, leaving 10 bases between them. CDR1 and CDR2 from the germline V gene are SEHNR and FQNEAQ (reference sequence). The CDR3 length is 13 residues. CDR3 DNA: TGTGCCAGCAGCTTAGATTGGGCCCTTGGCTACACCTTC. This gives the protein CASSLDWALGYTF.

The V call is TRBV6-1, the J call TRBJ2-5; 9 nucleotides align to TRBD2. The CDR3 covers 18 residues. V lost 1 base to trimming and J lost 3 bases; unmatched junction nucleotides: 12. CDR1 and CDR2 (germline): MNHNS, SASEGT. Written as DNA, the CDR3 is TGTGCCAGCAGTGAAGGGATAGCGGGGGCCTCCATCAAAGAGACCCAGTACTTC. This encodes CASSEGIAGASIKETQYF.

The chain combines TRBV19 with TRBJ2-6; D gene unclear. This CDR3 has 14 amino acids. The germline CDR1 and CDR2 sequences are LNHDA and SQIVND (reference sequence). V shed 3 bases and J shed 1 base, with 4 bases lying between them. CDR3 in amino acids: CASSIRSGANVLTF. DNA of the CDR3: TGTGCCAGTAGTATCAGGTCTGGGGCCAACGTCCTGACTTTC.

The chain employs TRBV2 and TRBJ2-7; a weak D match, TRBD1 (5 bases). The CDR3 spans 14 residues. Germline lookup yields CDR1 SNHLY and CDR2 FYNNEI. The V gene lost 5 bases and the J gene lost 7 bases, with 18 bases spanning the gap. In DNA form, the CDR3 reads TGTGCCAGCAGTCAGGGTCCTCCTTTTTTGGAGCAGTACTTC. Translating it yields CASSQGPPFLEQYF.

This rearrangement joins TRBV9 to TRBJ2-7; the D gene is possibly TRBD1 (6 bases). The CDR3 has 14 amino acids. The germline V gene encodes CDR1 SGDLS and CDR2 YYNGEE. Deletions cut 0 bases from V and 3 bases from J, with 10 bases between. CDR3 nucleotide sequence: TGTGCCAGCAGCGTAGTTGACAGGAGCTACGAGCAGTACTTC. It codes for CASSVVDRSYEQYF.

The V gene is TRBV7-2, the J gene TRBJ2-2, with D unresolved. Germline loops: CDR1 SGHTA, CDR2 FQGNSA. The CDR3 is made up of 12 amino acids. V gave up 5 bases and J gave up 7 bases, with 8 bases separating them. This chain's CDR3 is CASSQVGGELFF. The CDR3 region has the DNA TGTGCCAGCAGCCAGGTGGGCGGGGAGCTGTTTTTT.

J is TRBJ1-4 and V is TRBV4-2; D perhaps matches TRBD1 (6 bases). The ends were cut back, 0 bases at V and 5 bases at J, with 31 bases in the middle. This CDR3 contains 22 residues. Germline values: CDR1 LGHNA, CDR2 YNFKEQ. The DNA of the CDR3 is TGTGCCAGCAGCCAAGAGGGGTTTAGGGGGAGGGGCGAGGTGCGGGGGAATGAAAAACTGTTTTTT. Protein: CASSQEGFRGRGEVRGNEKLFF.

The chain combines TRBV5-1 with TRBJ2-1, with D possibly being TRBD2 (6 bases). Trimming removed 4 bases at V and 2 bases at J, with 13 bases between. The germline gives CDR1 SGHRS, CDR2 YFSETQ. The CDR3 length is 15 residues. CDR3 coding DNA: TGCGCCAGCAGCCCGACTAGTAGTACCTACAATGAGCAGTTCTTC. Amino acid sequence: CASSPTSSTYNEQFF.

This chain uses TRBV6-6 with TRBJ2-1, with D unresolved. V lost 6 bases, J lost 2 bases, and 17 bases lay in between. Germline CDR1 reads MNHNY; CDR2 reads SVGAGI (reference sequence). The CDR3 has 16 amino acids. CDR3: CASRARRGSAYNEQFF. Here the CDR3 DNA reads TGTGCCAGCAGGGCCCGTCGTGGCTCCGCCTACAATGAGCAGTTCTTC.

This chain links TRBV4-1 with TRBJ1-2; 8 nucleotides align to TRBD1. Germline V CDR1 and CDR2: MGHRA, YSYEKL. The CDR3 loop spans 12 amino acids. The J segment lost 8 bases and the V segment lost 4 bases, leaving 3 bases of the junction unmatched. The CDR3 DNA reads TGCGCCAGCAGCCGGGGACAGGAAGGCTACACCTTC. It translates to CASSRGQEGYTF.

V and J are TRBV4-1 and TRBJ1-1, with D uncertain. V lost 3 bases and J lost 2, with 16 bases in between. The germline V gene encodes CDR1 MGHRA and CDR2 YSYEKL. There are 16 residues in the CDR3. For the CDR3, the DNA is TGCGCCAGCAGCCAGGATAGAGGGCACCCAAACACTGAAGCTTTCTTT. It codes for CASSQDRGHPNTEAFF.

This rearrangement joins TRBV30 to TRBJ1-2; tentatively, D is TRBD1 (6 bases). This CDR3 has 13 amino acids. The V gene lost 3 bases and the J gene lost 6 bases, with 14 bases spanning the gap. CDR1 is GTSNPN, CDR2 SVGIG, per germline (reference sequence). The CDR3 reads CAWSVLQGHGYTF. The CDR3 nucleotides read TGTGCCTGGAGCGTACTACAGGGCCATGGCTACACCTTC.

This chain links TRBV6-2 or TRBV6-3 with TRBJ1-1, with D unclear. CDR1 is MNHEY and CDR2 is SVGEGT in the germline V gene. Trimming took 2 bases from V and 5 from J, leaving 9 bases between them. This CDR3 has 13 amino acids. The CDR3 here is CASSYRGRTEAFF. The CDR3 DNA follows: TGTGCCAGCAGTTACCGGGGAAGAACTGAAGCTTTCTTT.

This clone was seen more than once but under ten times. V is TRBV3-1 (or the pseudogene TRBV3-2) and J is TRBJ2-7, with a tentative D call TRBD1 (6 bases). Trimming stripped 1 base from V and 5 bases from J, with 18 bases between. There are 16 residues in the CDR3. Germline CDR1 reads LGHDT; CDR2 reads YNNKEL (reference sequence). In DNA, the CDR3 is TGTGCCAGCAGCCAAGGCGGACAGAGAAGAAAAAACGAGCAGTACTTC. It translates to CASSQGGQRRKNEQYF.

This chain uses TRBV6-5 with TRBJ1-1, with D hard to call. The V gene's germline CDR1 is MNHEY and CDR2 SVGAGI. CDR3 length: 14 residues. Trimming removed 6 bases from V and 1 base from J, with 12 bases in between. CDR3 nucleotide sequence: TGTGCCAGCAGACCCGACACATGGAACACTGAAGCTTTCTTT. The encoded protein is CASRPDTWNTEAFF.

V is TRBV15 and J is TRBJ2-4; D is possibly TRBD1 (5 bases). Germline loops: CDR1 LNHNV, CDR2 YYDKDF (reference sequence). V gave up 0 bases and J gave up 3 bases, with 18 bases separating them. The CDR3 totals 18 residues. The CDR3 sequence is CATSRDLGLNRGKNIQYF. CDR3 bases: TGTGCCACCAGCAGAGATCTGGGGCTCAATCGAGGCAAAAACATTCAGTACTTC.

The J gene is TRBJ1-2, the V gene TRBV7-2, with D perhaps TRBD1 (5 bases). This CDR3 has 13 amino acids. Germline V gene data show CDR1 as SGHTA and CDR2 as FQGNSA. With 5 bases removed from V and 4 bases from J, the gap between germline ends came to 11 bases. For the CDR3, the DNA is TGTGCCAGCAGCCGCAGGGCCGCCTATGGCTACACCTTC. This translates into CASSRRAAYGYTF. The whole variable domain, remainder taken from reference TRBV7-2 and TRBJ1-2, is GAGVSQSPSNKVTEKGKDVELRCDPISGHTALYWYRQSLGQGLEFLIYFQGNSAPDKSGLPSDRFSAERTGGSVSTLTIQRTQQEDSAVYLCASSRRAAYGYTFGSGTRLTVV.

In its sample, this clone was seen a few times. Mismatch with germline at one junction end may stem from a read error. The rearrangement links TRBV30 to TRBJ2-1; 8 bases line up with TRBD2. Germline CDR1 GTSNPN, CDR2 SVGIG (reference sequence). This CDR3 spans 11 amino acids. This CDR3 reads CAWSVGGGKLF. In DNA, the CDR3 is TGTGCCTGGAGTGTTGGCGGGGGGAAGCTCTTC.

This chain joins TRBV19 and TRBJ2-3; TRBD2 aligns across 9 bases. CDR3 length: 16 amino acids. Losses at the gene ends were 3 bases for V and 0 bases for J; bases not matched to a gene: 4. CDR1 is LNHDA and CDR2 is SQIVND in the germline V gene (reference sequence). For the CDR3, the DNA is TGTGCCAGTAGTATTCGCGGGGGGGCCAGCACAGATACGCAGTATTTT. Protein sequence: CASSIRGGASTDTQYF.

There are a few counts of this clone. At the DNA level, this CDR3 is encoded by other sequences in the same sample as well. The chain combines TRBV6-5 with TRBJ1-2; 8 positions agree with TRBD1. The CDR3 sequence is 15 residues long. Trimming took 0 bases from V and 2 from J; bases not matched to a gene: 2. Germline assignment: CDR1 MNHEY and CDR2 SVGAGI. The CDR3 DNA reads TGTGCCAGCAGTTACTCGAGGACAGGGAACTATGGCTACACCTTC. It specifies CASSYSRTGNYGYTF.

V usage is TRBV6-1 and J usage is TRBJ2-2; tentative D call: TRBD1 (5 bases). Germline V lookup: CDR1 MNHNS, CDR2 SASEGT. Between the trimmed V and J ends, which lost 2 bases and 1 base, there was a span of 5 bases. The CDR3 is 14 residues long. In DNA, the CDR3 is TGTGCCAGCAGTGAACAGGGGAACACCGGGGAGCTGTTTTTT. Translation gives CASSEQGNTGELFF.

The chain joins TRBV13 to TRBJ2-1; 8 positions match TRBD2. V shed 3 bases and J 2 bases; nucleotides not matched to a gene: 6. Germline V lookup: CDR1 PRHDT, CDR2 FYEKMQ (reference sequence). This CDR3 contains 16 residues. The CDR3 nucleotides are TGTGCCAGCAGCTTGGGACTAGTGGCCGCCTACAATGAGCAGTTCTTC. Protein product: CASSLGLVAAYNEQFF.